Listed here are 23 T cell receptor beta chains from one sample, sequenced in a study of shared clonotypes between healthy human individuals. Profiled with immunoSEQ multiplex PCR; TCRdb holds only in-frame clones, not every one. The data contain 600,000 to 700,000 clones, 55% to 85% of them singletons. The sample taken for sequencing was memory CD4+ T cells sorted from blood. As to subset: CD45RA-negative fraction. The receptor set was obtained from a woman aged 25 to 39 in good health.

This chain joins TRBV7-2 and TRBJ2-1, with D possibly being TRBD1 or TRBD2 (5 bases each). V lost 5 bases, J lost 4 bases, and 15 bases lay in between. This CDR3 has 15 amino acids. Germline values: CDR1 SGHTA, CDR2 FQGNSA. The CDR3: CASSQNGDVYNEQFF. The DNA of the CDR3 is TGTGCCAGCAGCCAGAACGGGGACGTGTACAATGAGCAGTTCTTC.

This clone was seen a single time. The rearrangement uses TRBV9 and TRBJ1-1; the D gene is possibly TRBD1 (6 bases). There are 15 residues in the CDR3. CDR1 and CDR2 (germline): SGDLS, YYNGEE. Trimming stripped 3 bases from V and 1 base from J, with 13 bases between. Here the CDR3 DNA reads TGTGCCAGCAGCGGGGCGGGGGCTTCGAACACTGAAGCTTTCTTT. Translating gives CASSGAGASNTEAFF.

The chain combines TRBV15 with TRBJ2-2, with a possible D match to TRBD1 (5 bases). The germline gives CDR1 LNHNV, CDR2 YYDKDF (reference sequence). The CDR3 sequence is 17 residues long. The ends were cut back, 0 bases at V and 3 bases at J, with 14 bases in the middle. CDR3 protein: CATSRDQGGWDTGELFF. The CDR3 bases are TGTGCCACCAGCAGAGATCAGGGCGGTTGGGACACCGGGGAGCTGTTTTTT.

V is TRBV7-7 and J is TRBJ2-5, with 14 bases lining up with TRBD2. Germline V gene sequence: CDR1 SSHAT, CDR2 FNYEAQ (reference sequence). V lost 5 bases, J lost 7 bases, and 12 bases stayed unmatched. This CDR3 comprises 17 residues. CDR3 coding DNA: TGTGCCAGCAGCGCGGGACTAGCGGGAGCGTCGGCGGGGACCCAGTACTTC. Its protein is CASSAGLAGASAGTQYF.

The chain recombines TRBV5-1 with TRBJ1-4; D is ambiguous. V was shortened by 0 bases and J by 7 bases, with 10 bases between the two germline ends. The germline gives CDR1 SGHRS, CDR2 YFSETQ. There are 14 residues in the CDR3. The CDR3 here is CASSLARATEKLFF. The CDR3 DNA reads TGCGCCAGCAGCTTGGCCCGAGCAACTGAAAAACTGTTTTTT.

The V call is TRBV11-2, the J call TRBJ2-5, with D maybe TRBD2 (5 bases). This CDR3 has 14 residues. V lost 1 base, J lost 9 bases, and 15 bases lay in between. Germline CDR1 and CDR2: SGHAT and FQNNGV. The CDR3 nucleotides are TGTGCCAGCAGCTTAGGGCAGGATGCGGGTTCCCAGTACTTC. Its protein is CASSLGQDAGSQYF.

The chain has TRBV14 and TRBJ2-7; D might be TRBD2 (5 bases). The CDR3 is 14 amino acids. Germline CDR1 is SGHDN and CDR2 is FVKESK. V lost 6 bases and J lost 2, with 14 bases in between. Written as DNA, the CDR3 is TGTGCCAGCAGTCTCGCGGGTGGGACCTACGAGCAGTACTTC. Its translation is CASSLAGGTYEQYF.

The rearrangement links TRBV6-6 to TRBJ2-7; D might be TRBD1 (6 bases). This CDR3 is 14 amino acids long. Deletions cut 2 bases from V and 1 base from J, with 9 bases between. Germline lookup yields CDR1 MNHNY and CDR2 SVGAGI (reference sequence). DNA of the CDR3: TGTGCCAGCAGTTACGACAGGCTTTCCTACGAGCAGTACTTC. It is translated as CASSYDRLSYEQYF.

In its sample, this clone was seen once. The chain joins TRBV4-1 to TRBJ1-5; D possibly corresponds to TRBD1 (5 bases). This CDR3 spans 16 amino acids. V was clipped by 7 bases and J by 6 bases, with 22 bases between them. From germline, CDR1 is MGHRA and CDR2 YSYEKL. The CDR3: CASKESGPISGQPQHF. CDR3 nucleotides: TGCGCCAGCAAGGAATCGGGACCCATCTCGGGTCAGCCCCAGCATTTT.

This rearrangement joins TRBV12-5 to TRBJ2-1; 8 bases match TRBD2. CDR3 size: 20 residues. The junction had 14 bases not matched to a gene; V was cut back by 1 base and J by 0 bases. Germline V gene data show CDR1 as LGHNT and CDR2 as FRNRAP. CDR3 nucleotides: TGTGCTAGTGGTTTGGCCAGCGGGAGCATTATGGGGATCTCCTACAATGAGCAGTTCTTC. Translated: CASGLASGSIMGISYNEQFF.

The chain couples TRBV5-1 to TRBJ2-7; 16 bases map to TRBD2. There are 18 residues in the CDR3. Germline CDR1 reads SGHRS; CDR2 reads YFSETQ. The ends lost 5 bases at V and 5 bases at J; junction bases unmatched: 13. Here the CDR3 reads CASRSGTSGRAGLDEQYF. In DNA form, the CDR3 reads TGCGCCAGCAGATCCGGGACTAGCGGGAGGGCCGGGTTGGACGAGCAGTACTTC. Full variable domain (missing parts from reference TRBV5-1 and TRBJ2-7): KAGVTQTPRYLIKTRGQQVTLSCSPISGHRSVSWYQQTPGQGLQFLFEYFSETQRNKGNFPGRFSGRQFSNSRSEMNVSTLELGDSALYLCASRSGTSGRAGLDEQYFGPGTRLTVT.

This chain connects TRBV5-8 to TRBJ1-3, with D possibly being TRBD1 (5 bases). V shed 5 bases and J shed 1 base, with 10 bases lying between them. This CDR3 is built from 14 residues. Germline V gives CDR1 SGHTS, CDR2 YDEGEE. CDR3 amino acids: CASRRDLSGNTIYF. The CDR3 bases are TGTGCCAGCAGGCGGGACTTATCTGGAAACACCATATATTTT.

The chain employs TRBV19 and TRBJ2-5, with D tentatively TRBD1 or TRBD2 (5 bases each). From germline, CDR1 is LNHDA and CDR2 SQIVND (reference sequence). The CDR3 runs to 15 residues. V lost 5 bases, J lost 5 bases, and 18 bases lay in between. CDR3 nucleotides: TGTGCCAGTAGTGTACCGGGACCCTTAGGGGAGACCCAGTACTTC. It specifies CASSVPGPLGETQYF.

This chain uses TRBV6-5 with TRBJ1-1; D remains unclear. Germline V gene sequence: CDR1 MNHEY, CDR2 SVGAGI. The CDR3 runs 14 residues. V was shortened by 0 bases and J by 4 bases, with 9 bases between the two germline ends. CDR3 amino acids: CASSYSSTGTEAFF. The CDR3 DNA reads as TGTGCCAGCAGTTACTCATCGACCGGCACTGAAGCTTTCTTT.

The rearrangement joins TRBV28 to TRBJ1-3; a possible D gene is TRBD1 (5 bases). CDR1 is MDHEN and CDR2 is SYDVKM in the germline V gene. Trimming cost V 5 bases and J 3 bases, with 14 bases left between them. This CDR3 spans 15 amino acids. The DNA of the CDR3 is TGTGCCAGCAGTCAAACACAGGAGGGTGGAAACACCATATATTTT. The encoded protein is CASSQTQEGGNTIYF.

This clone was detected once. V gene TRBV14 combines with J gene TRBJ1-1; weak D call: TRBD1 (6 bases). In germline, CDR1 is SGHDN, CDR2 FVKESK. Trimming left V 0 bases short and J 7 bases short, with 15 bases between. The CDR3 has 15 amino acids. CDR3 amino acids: CASSQERQGRGEAFF. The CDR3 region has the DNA TGTGCCAGCAGCCAAGAAAGGCAGGGGCGGGGTGAAGCTTTCTTT.

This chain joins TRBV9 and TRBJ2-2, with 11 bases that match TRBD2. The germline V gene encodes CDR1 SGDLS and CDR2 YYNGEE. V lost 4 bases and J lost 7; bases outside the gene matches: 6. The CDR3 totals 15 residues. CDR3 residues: CASSIAGGPDGELFF. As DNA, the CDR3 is TGTGCCAGCAGCATAGCGGGAGGGCCCGACGGGGAGCTGTTTTTT.

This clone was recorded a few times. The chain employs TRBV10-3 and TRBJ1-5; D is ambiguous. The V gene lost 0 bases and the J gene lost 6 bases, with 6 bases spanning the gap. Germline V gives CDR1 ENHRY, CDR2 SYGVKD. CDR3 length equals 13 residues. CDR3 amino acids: CAISESMIQPQHF. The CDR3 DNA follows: TGTGCCATCAGTGAGTCGATGATTCAGCCCCAGCATTTT.

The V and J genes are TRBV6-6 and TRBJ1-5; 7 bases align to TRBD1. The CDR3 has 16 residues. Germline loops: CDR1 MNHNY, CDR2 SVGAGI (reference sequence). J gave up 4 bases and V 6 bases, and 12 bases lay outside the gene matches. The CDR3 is CASRTTRQGENQPQHF. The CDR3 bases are TGTGCCAGCAGGACGACCAGACAGGGTGAGAATCAGCCCCAGCATTTT.

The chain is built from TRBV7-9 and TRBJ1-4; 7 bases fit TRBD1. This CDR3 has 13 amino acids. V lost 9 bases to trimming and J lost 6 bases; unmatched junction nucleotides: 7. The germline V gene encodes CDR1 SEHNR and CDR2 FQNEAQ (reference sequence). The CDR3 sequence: CASSRGRDEKLFF. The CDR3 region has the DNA TGTGCCAGTTCCAGGGGGAGGGATGAAAAACTGTTTTTT.

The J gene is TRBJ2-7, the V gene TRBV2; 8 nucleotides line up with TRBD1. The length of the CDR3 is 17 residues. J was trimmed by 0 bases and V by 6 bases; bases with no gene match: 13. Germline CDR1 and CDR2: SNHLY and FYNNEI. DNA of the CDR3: TGTGCCAGCAGCCAAACGAGGACAGGGACCTTCTCCTACGAGCAGTACTTC. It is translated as CASSQTRTGTFSYEQYF. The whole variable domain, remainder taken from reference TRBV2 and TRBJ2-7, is EPEVTQTPSHQVTQMGQEVILRCVPISNHLYFYWYRQILGQKVEFLVSFYNNEISEKSEIFDDQFSVERPDGSNFTLKIRSTKLEDSAMYFCASSQTRTGTFSYEQYFGPGTRLTVT.

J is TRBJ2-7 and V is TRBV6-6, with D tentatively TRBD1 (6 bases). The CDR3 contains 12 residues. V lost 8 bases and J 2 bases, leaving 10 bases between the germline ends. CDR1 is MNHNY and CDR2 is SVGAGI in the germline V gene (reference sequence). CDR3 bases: TGTGCCAGCGGGACACACACCTACGAGCAGTACTTC. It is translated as CASGTHTYEQYF.

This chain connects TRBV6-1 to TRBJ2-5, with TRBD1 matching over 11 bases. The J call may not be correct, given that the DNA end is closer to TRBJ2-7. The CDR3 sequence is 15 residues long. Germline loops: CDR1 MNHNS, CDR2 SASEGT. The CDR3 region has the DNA TGTGCCAGCACCACCGAGGGGACAGGGGGCTACGAGCAGTACTTC. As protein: CASTTEGTGGYEQYF.